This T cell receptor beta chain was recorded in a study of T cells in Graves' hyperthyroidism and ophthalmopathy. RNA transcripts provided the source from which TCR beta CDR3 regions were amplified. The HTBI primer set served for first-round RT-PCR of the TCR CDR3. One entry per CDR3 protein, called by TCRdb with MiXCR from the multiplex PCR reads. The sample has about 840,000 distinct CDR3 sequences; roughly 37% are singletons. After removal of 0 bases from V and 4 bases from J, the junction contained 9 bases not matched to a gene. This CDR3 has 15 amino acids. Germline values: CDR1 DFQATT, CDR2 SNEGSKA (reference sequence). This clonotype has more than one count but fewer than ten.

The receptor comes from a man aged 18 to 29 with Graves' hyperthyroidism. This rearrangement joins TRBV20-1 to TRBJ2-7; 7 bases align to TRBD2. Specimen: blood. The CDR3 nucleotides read TGCAGTGCTAGAGATCGGGTCACGGGAGGATACGAGCAGTACTTC. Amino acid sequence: CSARDRVTGGYEQYF.